This T cell receptor beta chain was observed in a study of CD8 T cells in ankylosing spondylitis. CDR1 and CDR2 (germline): LGHNA, YSLEER. The CDR3 covers 18 residues. V lost 0 bases, J lost 8 bases, and 13 bases stayed unmatched. This clonotype has a count of ten or more. The antigen is not known. Quantitative 5'-RACE with molecular barcodes produced the TCR beta libraries. In TCRdb, the 5' RACE reads were re-called with MiXCR into one record per CDR3 protein. The sample yields about 200,000 distinct CDR3 sequences, roughly 6.6% seen once. General observations from the study: Blood from ankylosing spondylitis patients appeared to carry a characteristic roughly 8-variant TCR beta motif. The authors found the disease-linked clones to be CD8+ and relatively rare in peripheral blood. Earlier authors reported some of these motif variants in reactive arthritis synovial fluid and blood.

Material: blood, either unsorted or a sorted T cell fraction (not recorded which). This sequence joins TRBV4-3 and TRBJ2-1, with TRBD2 matching over 10 bases. The origin of this receptor is a male donor with ankylosing spondylitis. For the CDR3, the DNA is TGCGCCAGCAGCCAAGAATCCGCTTGGTCTAGCGGGAGCTATGAGCAGTTCTTC. It encodes CASSQESAWSSGSYEQFF.